These T cell receptor beta chains were read from a single sample in a study of blood T cell repertoires in COVID-19. TCRdb's copy holds only in-frame clones and misses some; the assay was immunoSEQ multiplex PCR. The data contain about 200,000 clones, 88% of them seen just once; the ten biggest clones take up 15% to 20%. The sequenced sample consisted of peripheral blood. Source of these receptors: a man over 45 with COVID-19, enrolled during active disease. The CDR3 runs from the conserved cysteine through the conserved F or W. Each record gives: D gene, V gene, J gene, clone size, CDR3 DNA, CDR3 protein. The D gene is left open where the match is weak. Size tells how often a clone was seen (once, few, many) or the class of an expanded clone, and some rows leave it out.

>-|TRBV7-9|TRBJ2-7|few
TGTGCCAGCAGCTTAGGGGCGGGACAGTACGAGCAGTACTTC
CASSLGAGQYEQYF
>TRBD2|TRBV6-2/TRBV6-3|TRBJ2-7|-
TGTGCCAGCAGTCGCTTAGCGGGGACCATCTCCTACGAGCAGTACTTC
CASSRLAGTISYEQYF
>-|TRBV23-1|TRBJ2-1|-
TGCGCCAGCAGTCAATCAAGCGGGTGCTACAATGAGCAGTTCTTC
CASSQSSGCYNEQFF
>-|TRBV11-2|TRBJ1-3|-
TGTGCCAGCAGCTTAGTTCAGACTCCGTTCTCTGGAAACACCATATATTTT
CASSLVQTPFSGNTIYF
>-|TRBV7-9|TRBJ1-6|-
TGTGCCAGCAGCTTAAGTACAGGCTATAATTCACCCCTCCACTTT
CASSLSTGYNSPLHF
>TRBD1|TRBV27|TRBJ1-6|few
TGTGCCAGCAGTATGAGCGGGGACAGGGGTGATTCACCCCTCCACTTT
CASSMSGDRGDSPLHF
>-|TRBV6-5|TRBJ1-1|-
TGTGCCAGCAGTCGCAGCATCGGGGGACGGGCTGAAGCTTTCTTT
CASSRSIGGRAEAFF
>-|TRBV5-4|TRBJ1-2|-
TGTGCCAGCAGCCTGGAGAGGACACCTAACTATGGCTACACCTTC
CASSLERTPNYGYTF
>-|TRBV15|TRBJ1-5|-
TGTGCCACCAGCTGGAGTTATAGCAATCAGCCCCAGCATTTT
CATSWSYSNQPQHF
>TRBD1|TRBV28|TRBJ1-5|few
TGTGCCAGCAGTCCCCCCGGACAGGGTTCAAATCAGCCCCAGCATTTT
CASSPPGQGSNQPQHF
>TRBD1|TRBV6-2/TRBV6-3|TRBJ1-2|-
TGTGCCAGCAGTGGGGACAGTCTCTATGGCTACACCTTC
CASSGDSLYGYTF
>-|TRBV11-2|TRBJ2-1|-
TGTGCCAGCCGGACAGTGTCCTACAATGAGCAGTTCTTC
CASRTVSYNEQFF
>-|TRBV3-1/TRBV3-2|TRBJ1-6|-
TGTGCCGTAGGGGCCCGAGAAGATAATTCACCCCTCCACTTT
CAVGAREDNSPLHF
>-|TRBV2|TRBJ1-5|once
TGTGCCAGCAGTGTGGAGGGACTAGATCAGCCCCAGCATTTT
CASSVEGLDQPQHF
>-|TRBV6-5|TRBJ2-3|once
TGTGCCAGCAGACTTAGCGAGAGCACAGATACGCAGTATTTT
CASRLSESTDTQYF
>-|TRBV28|TRBJ1-6|once
TGTGCCAGCAGTTCCTGGGGCCCCGGGTCACCCCTCCACTTT
CASSSWGPGSPLHF
>-|TRBV10-3|TRBJ2-1|-
TGTGCCATCAGTGGGGACGGGGGGCCCTCCTACAATGAGCAGTTCTTC
CAISGDGGPSYNEQFF
>TRBD1|TRBV5-4|TRBJ2-7|-
TGTGCCAGCAGCTCGGACAGGGGAAATGGGCAGTACTTC
CASSSDRGNGQYF
>TRBD2|TRBV18|TRBJ2-7|-
TGTGCCAGCTCACTATCTAGCGGGAGGGCCGTCTACGAGCAGTACTTC
CASSLSSGRAVYEQYF
>TRBD1|TRBV6-5|TRBJ2-3|-
TGTGCCAGCAGTTACAAGGGGGCAACGACAGATACGCAGTATTTT
CASSYKGATTDTQYF
>TRBD2|TRBV7-9|TRBJ2-1|-
TGTGCCAGCAGCCCGAAAGGACTAGCGGGTTACAATGAGCAGTTCTTC
CASSPKGLAGYNEQFF
>TRBD1|TRBV6-5|TRBJ2-7|-
TGTGCCAGCAGTTACGGCCAGGGACAGGGTTATTACGAGCAGTACTTC
CASSYGQGQGYYEQYF
>-|TRBV10-2|TRBJ2-1|-
TGCGCCACCAGTAGAGTGGGCGGGACCTACAATGAGCAGTTCTTC
CATSRVGGTYNEQFF
>-|TRBV5-5|TRBJ1-5|-
TGTGCCAGCAGCTTGGGTTCTAACAGAAATCAGCCCCAGCATTTT
CASSLGSNRNQPQHF
>-|TRBV18|TRBJ2-6|few
TGTGCCAGCTCACCACTGCCACAGGGAGGGGTGAGTGGGGCCAACGTCCTGACTTTC
CASSPLPQGGVSGANVLTF
>-|TRBV2|TRBJ1-6|-
TGTGCCAGCAGTGTCAGGGGTTATAATTCACCCCTCCACTTT
CASSVRGYNSPLHF
>-|TRBV28|TRBJ1-1|-
TGTGCCAGCACCCTGGGGACTCCGGGGACTGAAGCTTTCTTT
CASTLGTPGTEAFF
>-|TRBV19|TRBJ1-2|once
TGTGCCACCGAAAATCCGGGACAAGGTTTGCCCGATGGCTACACCTTC
CATENPGQGLPDGYTF
>-|TRBV6-6|TRBJ2-5|-
TGTGCCAGCAGTTCAGGGTTCGGCGGAGAGACCCAGTACTTC
CASSSGFGGETQYF
>-|TRBV28|TRBJ1-1|-
TGTGCCAGCAGTTTGGTCGCGAGGGGGATGAACACTGAAGCTTTCTTT
CASSLVARGMNTEAFF
>-|TRBV5-6|TRBJ1-4|-
TGTGCCAGCAGCTTGGCGGAGTACACGGGGAAACTGTTTTTT
CASSLAEYTGKLFF
>TRBD1|TRBV6-6|TRBJ2-1|-
TGTGCCAGCAGTTACCAGGGGGCCTATGAGCAGTTCTTC
CASSYQGAYEQFF
>-|TRBV7-9|TRBJ1-3|-
TGTGCCAGCAGCCCACCAGGGTTTGCTGGAAACACCATATATTTT
CASSPPGFAGNTIYF
>-|TRBV6-6|TRBJ2-2|once
TGTGCCAGCCGGCCTCGAGGGACCGGGGAGCTGTTTTTT
CASRPRGTGELFF
>-|TRBV7-3|TRBJ1-1|few
TGTGCCAGCAGCTTAATGGGGGGGAACACTGAAGCTTTCTTT
CASSLMGGNTEAFF
>-|TRBV6-6|TRBJ1-3|-
TGTGCCAGCATTAGCTCTGGAAACACCATATATTTT
CASISSGNTIYF
>TRBD2|TRBV6-6|TRBJ2-3|few
TGTGCCAGCAAAATAGCGGGAGGGCCCGGTGATACGCAGTATTTT
CASKIAGGPGDTQYF
>TRBD2|TRBV3-1/TRBV3-2|TRBJ2-2|-
TGTGCCAGCAGCCAGCTGCGGGGGGCTGGGACCGGGGAGCTGTTTTTT
CASSQLRGAGTGELFF
>-|TRBV6-5|TRBJ1-4|-
TGTGCCAGCAGTCCACGACAGACGTCTAATGAAAAACTGTTTTTT
CASSPRQTSNEKLFF
>-|TRBV6-5|TRBJ1-3|-
TGTGCCAGCAGTTACGGCGCCAGGGAAGGAAACACCATATATTTT
CASSYGAREGNTIYF
>TRBD1|TRBV29-1|TRBJ1-2|-
TGCAGCGTTGAACGCGGGGGGACAGGGTACTATGGCTACACCTTC
CSVERGGTGYYGYTF
>-|TRBV7-2|TRBJ2-3|-
TGTGCCAGCAGCCCAGGGCGGGGAAATGAGGATACGCAGTATTTT
CASSPGRGNEDTQYF
>TRBD2|TRBV5-1|TRBJ2-5|-
TGCGCCAGCAGCTCCCTGCTAGCGGGGACACAAGAGACCCAGTACTTC
CASSSLLAGTQETQYF
>-|TRBV5-7|TRBJ1-4|-
TGTGCCAGCAGCCACGGTCCTTATGCTGAAAAACTGTTTTTT
CASSHGPYAEKLFF